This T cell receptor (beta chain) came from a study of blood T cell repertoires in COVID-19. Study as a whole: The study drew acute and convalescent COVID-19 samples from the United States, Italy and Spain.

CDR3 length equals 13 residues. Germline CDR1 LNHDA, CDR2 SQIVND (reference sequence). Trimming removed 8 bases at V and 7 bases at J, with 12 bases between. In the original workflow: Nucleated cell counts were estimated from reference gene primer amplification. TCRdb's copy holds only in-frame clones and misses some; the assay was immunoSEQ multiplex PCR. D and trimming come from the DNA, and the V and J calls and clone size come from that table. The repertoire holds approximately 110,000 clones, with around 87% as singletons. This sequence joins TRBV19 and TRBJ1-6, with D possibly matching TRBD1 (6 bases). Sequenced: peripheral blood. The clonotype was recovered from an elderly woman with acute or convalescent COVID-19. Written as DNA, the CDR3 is TGTGCCAGTCGGGGACAACAAAATTCACCCCTCCACTTT. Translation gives CASRGQQNSPLHF.